One sample yielded the 32 T cell receptor beta chains listed below, sequenced in a study of OX40 agonist ivuxolimab in advanced cancers. TCRdb's copy holds only in-frame clones and misses some; the assay was immunoSEQ multiplex PCR. The sample records about 40,000 clones, roughly 85% being singletons. Sequences were derived from CD4+ or CD8+ T cells sorted from blood, sampled in a trial of the OX40 agonist ivuxolimab. The source of these receptors is an adult with an advanced solid tumor such as melanoma, head and neck, liver or kidney cancer.

The V and J genes are TRBV9 and TRBJ1-1; TRBD1 agrees at 10 bases. V dropped 3 bases and J dropped 5; count of bases not matched to a gene: 4. Germline values: CDR1 SGDLS, CDR2 YYNGEE. This CDR3 region has 14 residues. CDR3 protein: CASSDGQGGTEAFF. The CDR3 DNA is TGTGCCAGCAGCGACGGACAGGGGGGGACTGAAGCTTTCTTT.

The chain employs TRBV19 and TRBJ2-7, with D uncertain. Trimming left V 1 base short and J 3 bases short, with 7 bases between. The CDR3 runs to 13 residues. CDR1 and CDR2 (germline): LNHDA, SQIVND (reference sequence). The CDR3 is CASSIAPDYEQYF. The CDR3 coding sequence is TGTGCCAGTAGTATAGCCCCGGACTACGAGCAGTACTTC.

The V and J genes are TRBV5-8 and TRBJ1-2; D is unresolved. The ends were cut back, 1 base at V and 4 bases at J, with 8 bases in the middle. This CDR3 has 13 amino acids. Germline V gene lookup returns CDR1 SGHTS and CDR2 YDEGEE. The CDR3 here is CASSLPGSYGYTF. The CDR3 coding sequence is TGTGCCAGCAGCTTGCCAGGCAGCTATGGCTACACCTTC.

This clone was detected only once. Germline is not matched at one junction end, which may reflect a read error. The V call is TRBV6-5, the J call TRBJ2-7; 7 bases map to TRBD1. This CDR3 contains 14 residues. Germline V lookup: CDR1 MNHEY, CDR2 SVGAGI. The CDR3 reads CAISTPGGSYEQYF. The DNA for the CDR3 is TGTGCCATCAGTACCCCAGGGGGCTCCTACGAGCAGTACTTC.

The table lists this clone with a count of one. The chain recombines TRBV9 with TRBJ2-1, with TRBD1 matching over 9 bases. The CDR3 has 15 residues. V was pared by 0 bases and J by 3 bases, with 1 base of the junction left unmatched. Germline lookup yields CDR1 SGDLS and CDR2 YYNGEE. The CDR3 protein is CASSVGTGDYNEQFF. The CDR3 coding sequence is TGTGCCAGCAGCGTAGGGACAGGGGACTACAATGAGCAGTTCTTC.

The V call is TRBV4-3, the J call TRBJ1-2, with TRBD1 as a possible D gene (6 bases). The CDR3 length is 15 residues. Trimming removed 0 bases from V and 5 bases from J, with 13 bases in between. The germline CDR1 and CDR2 sequences are LGHNA and YSLEER. The CDR3 nucleotides are TGCGCCAGCAGCCAAGAGGGGGCGGGCGCGTATGGCTACACCTTC. Protein: CASSQEGAGAYGYTF.

This chain uses TRBV5-4 with TRBJ2-1; the D is unclear. Germline V gives CDR1 SGHNT, CDR2 YYREEE (reference sequence). This CDR3 has 17 amino acids. V lost 4 bases to trimming and J lost 8 bases, with 25 bases between them. The CDR3 region has the DNA TGTGCCAGCAGCCCAGAATTAGGCGTCAGTTTGGTGGATGAGCAGTTCTTC. Translating gives CASSPELGVSLVDEQFF.

J is TRBJ2-7 and V is TRBV9; D is tentatively TRBD1 or TRBD2 (5 bases each). Germline lookup yields CDR1 SGDLS and CDR2 YYNGEE. CDR3 size: 12 residues. Between the trimmed V and J ends, which lost 3 bases and 4 bases, there was a span of 8 bases. Here the CDR3 reads CASSGDGYEQYF. For the CDR3, the DNA is TGTGCCAGCAGCGGGGACGGTTACGAGCAGTACTTC.

CDR3 amino acids: CASSYSYNEQFF. In DNA form, the CDR3 reads TGTGCCAGCAGTTACTCCTACAATGAGCAGTTCTTC. The rearrangement joins TRBV27 to TRBJ2-1; D unclear. The CDR3 runs 12 residues. CDR1 is MNHEY, CDR2 SMNVEV, per germline (reference sequence). Trimming shortened V by 4 bases and J by 0 bases, and 1 base separated the two germline ends.

The genes are TRBV5-4 and TRBJ1-4; D remains unclear. Germline values: CDR1 SGHNT, CDR2 YYREEE (reference sequence). Deletions cut 2 bases from V and 3 bases from J, with 14 bases between. CDR3 size: 16 residues. The CDR3 protein is CASSLGPAGANEKLFF. The CDR3 nucleotides read TGTGCCAGCAGCTTAGGCCCCGCCGGAGCTAATGAAAAACTGTTTTTT.

The chain links TRBV29-1 to TRBJ2-7; no reliable D call. V lost 3 bases to trimming and J lost 0 bases, with 9 bases between them. The germline gives CDR1 SQVTM, CDR2 ANQGSEA. The CDR3 has 13 amino acids. This CDR3 is CSVESQSSYEQYF. The CDR3 region has the DNA TGCAGCGTTGAGTCCCAGAGCTCCTACGAGCAGTACTTC.

This clone was found once. The chain employs TRBV29-1 and TRBJ1-2; possibly TRBD1 for D (5 bases). The ends were cut back, 6 bases at V and 4 bases at J, with 15 bases in the middle. Germline values: CDR1 SQVTM, CDR2 ANQGSEA. The CDR3 sequence is 13 residues long. The CDR3 DNA sequence: TGCAGCGTGGGGCCGGGACGGACCTATGGCTACACCTTC. It yields the protein CSVGPGRTYGYTF.

The CDR3 spells CATSRGRSSYNEQFF. CDR3 nucleotide sequence: TGTGCCACCAGCAGAGGACGAAGCTCCTACAATGAGCAGTTCTTC. The V call is TRBV15, the J call TRBJ2-1; no clear D. Trimming took off 1 base at V and 0 bases at J, with 7 bases between the two ends. The CDR3 spans 15 residues. CDR1 is LNHNV, CDR2 YYDKDF, per germline (reference sequence). The full variable domain, its missing parts supplied by reference TRBV15 and TRBJ2-1, is DAMVIQNPRYQVTQFGKPVTLSCSQTLNHNVMYWYQQKSSQAPKLLFHYYDKDFNNEADTPDNFQSRRPNTSFCFLDIRSPGLGDTAMYLCATSRGRSSYNEQFFGPGTRLTVL.

V and J are TRBV6-6 and TRBJ2-3; 9 bases fit TRBD2. CDR3 length: 16 amino acids. Germline loops: CDR1 MNHNY, CDR2 SVGAGI (reference sequence). V lost 6 bases to trimming and J lost 3 bases; unmatched junction nucleotides: 10. The CDR3 spells CASRGTPGLATDTQYF. CDR3 DNA: TGTGCCAGCAGGGGTACACCGGGACTAGCAACAGATACGCAGTATTTT.

The chain has TRBV21-1 and TRBJ1-5; the D call of TRBD1 is as the table states it, not checked on the DNA. TRBV21-1 is a recognized pseudogene. CDR3 size: 15 residues. This chain's CDR3 is CASSNRDRAYQPQHF. CDR3 DNA sequence: TGTGCCAGCAGCAACCGGGACAGGGCCTATCAGCCCCAGCATTTT.

The chain employs TRBV7-3 and TRBJ1-1; unclear D gene. Per the germline V gene, CDR1 is SGHTA and CDR2 is FQGTGA. V was shortened by 8 bases and J by 0 bases, with 10 bases between the two germline ends. The CDR3 is made up of 13 amino acids. In DNA form, the CDR3 reads TGTGCCAGCGGCGTCGCCTTGAACACTGAAGCTTTCTTT. Translated, it gives CASGVALNTEAFF.

In regard to this clone: Mismatch with germline at one junction end may stem from a read error. The chain carries TRBV28 and TRBJ2-7, with 7 positions matching TRBD1. CDR1 and CDR2 from the germline V gene are MDHEN and SYDVKM. CDR3 length: 14 residues. CDR3 protein: CASSSLGGSYERYF. CDR3 nucleotides: TGTGCCAGCAGCTCTTTAGGGGGCAGCTACGAGCGGTACTTC.

V usage is TRBV12-5 and J usage is TRBJ1-2, with 7 nucleotides matching TRBD1. V lost 3 bases, J lost 6 bases, and 13 bases stayed unmatched. The CDR3 has 16 residues. Germline CDR1 reads LGHNT; CDR2 reads FRNRAP. CDR3 residues: CASGFHLTGTFDGYTF. CDR3 nucleotide sequence: TGTGCTAGTGGTTTCCACTTGACAGGGACGTTCGATGGCTACACCTTC.

This clone was seen a handful of times. The chain couples TRBV9 to TRBJ2-5; TRBD2 agrees at 11 bases. The V gene end was trimmed by 3 bases and the J gene end by 2 bases; junction bases not matched to a gene: 3. CDR1 SGDLS and CDR2 YYNGEE come from the germline V gene. The CDR3 sequence is 15 residues long. CDR3 coding DNA: TGTGCCAGCAGCGCCGGGACTAGCGGACAAGAGACCCAGTACTTC. It specifies CASSAGTSGQETQYF. Full variable domain (outside the CDR3, taken from reference TRBV9 and TRBJ2-5): DSGVTQTPKHLITATGQRVTLRCSPRSGDLSVYWYQQSLDQGLQFLIQYYNGEERAKGNILERFSAQQFPDLHSELNLSSLELGDSALYFCASSAGTSGQETQYFGPGTRLLVL.

V usage is TRBV4-1 and J usage is TRBJ1-1; no clear D. V shed 4 bases and J shed 7 bases, with 16 bases lying between them. The CDR3 is 14 amino acids. From germline, CDR1 is MGHRA and CDR2 YSYEKL. The CDR3 protein is CASSPTQVADEAFF. The CDR3 nucleotides are TGCGCCAGCAGCCCAACCCAGGTGGCGGATGAAGCTTTCTTT.

The chain employs TRBV7-7 and TRBJ2-3; 9 positions agree with TRBD2. The junction had 10 bases not matched to a gene; V was cut back by 4 bases and J by 2 bases. The CDR3 is 17 residues long. Germline CDR1 is SSHAT and CDR2 is FNYEAQ (reference sequence). In nucleotides, the CDR3 is TGTGCCAGCAGCTCCGATAGCGGGGGAGCGAACACAGATACGCAGTATTTT. Its protein product is CASSSDSGGANTDTQYF.

This chain uses TRBV19 with TRBJ1-4, with TRBD1 matching 7 bases. In germline, CDR1 is LNHDA, CDR2 SQIVND (reference sequence). With 9 bases clipped from V and 3 bases from J, the junction kept 1 base outside the gene matches. The CDR3 runs to 12 residues. The CDR3 DNA reads TGTGCCAGAGGACAGGCTAATGAAAAACTGTTTTTT. This translates into CARGQANEKLFF.

DNA of the CDR3: TGCGCCAGCAGCCTAGGGCGGAGAAACATTCAGTACTTC. Its protein is CASSLGRRNIQYF. The chain carries TRBV23-1 and TRBJ2-4, with D unclear. TRBV23-1 is marked as an open reading frame, function uncertain. The CDR3 contains 13 residues. Trimming cost V 6 bases and J 6 bases, with 12 bases left between them.

This chain uses TRBV30 with TRBJ2-7; the D gene is possibly TRBD1 (6 bases). Per the germline V gene, CDR1 is GTSNPN and CDR2 is SVGIG (reference sequence). The CDR3 is 13 residues long. V lost 4 bases and J 3 bases, leaving 13 bases between the germline ends. CDR3 protein: CAWIASGDYEQYF. For the CDR3, the DNA is TGTGCCTGGATTGCGTCAGGGGACTACGAGCAGTACTTC.

This chain connects TRBV4-3 to TRBJ1-6; TRBD1 matches at 7 bases. The CDR3 sequence is 13 residues long. Germline V CDR1 and CDR2: LGHNA, YSLEER. The junction had 2 bases not matched to a gene; V was cut back by 0 bases and J by 12 bases. CDR3 sequence (DNA): TGCGCCAGCAGCCAAGATCAGGGGGGACCCCTCCACTTT. Its translation: CASSQDQGGPLHF.

This clone was counted a single time. The chain couples TRBV7-6 to TRBJ1-4; possibly TRBD1 for D (5 bases). This CDR3 has 15 amino acids. Deletions cut 6 bases from V and 2 bases from J, with 13 bases between. From germline, CDR1 is SGHVS and CDR2 FNYEAQ. CDR3 in amino acids: CASSWGDQTNEKLFF. In nucleotides, the CDR3 is TGTGCCAGCAGTTGGGGGGACCAGACTAATGAAAAACTGTTTTTT. The whole variable domain, remainder taken from reference TRBV7-6 and TRBJ1-4, is GAGVSQSPRYKVTKRGQDVALRCDPISGHVSLYWYRQALGQGPEFLTYFNYEAQQDKSGLPNDRFSAERPEGSISTLTIQRTEQRDSAMYRCASSWGDQTNEKLFFGSGTQLSVL.

The chain employs TRBV6-4 and TRBJ1-5; 9 bases line up with TRBD1. The CDR3 contains 19 residues. J gave up 0 bases and V 0 bases, and 9 bases lay outside the gene matches. The germline V gene encodes CDR1 MRHNA and CDR2 SNTAGT. The CDR3 loop is CASSDSRDRVIFSNQPQHF. The DNA for the CDR3 is TGTGCCAGCAGTGACTCGAGGGACAGGGTTATTTTTAGCAATCAGCCCCAGCATTTT.

The chain carries TRBV5-4 and TRBJ2-2, with 12 bases matching TRBD1. The CDR3 is made up of 15 amino acids. V lost 6 bases, J lost 6 bases, and 6 bases stayed unmatched. The germline V gene encodes CDR1 SGHNT and CDR2 YYREEE (reference sequence). CDR3 sequence: CASTPGTGGPGELFF. The CDR3 nucleotides read TGTGCCAGCACCCCCGGGACAGGGGGCCCCGGGGAGCTGTTTTTT.

The chain is built from TRBV7-8 and TRBJ2-7, with 9 bases lining up with TRBD2. CDR3 length: 15 residues. J lost 2 bases, V lost 2 bases, and 4 bases had no gene match. In germline, CDR1 is SGHVS, CDR2 FQNEAQ. The CDR3 DNA follows: TGTGCCAGCAGCTTAACGCTAGCGGGAACCTACGAGCAGTACTTC. Translated: CASSLTLAGTYEQYF.

The chain employs TRBV27 and TRBJ2-5; D is unresolved. Trimming removed 0 bases from V and 3 bases from J, with 5 bases in between. The CDR3 is 13 residues long. Germline V gene data show CDR1 as MNHEY and CDR2 as SMNVEV (reference sequence). The CDR3 nucleotides are TGTGCCAGCAGTTTATCGAGTAAAGAGACCCAGTACTTC. Its translation: CASSLSSKETQYF.

This clone was detected only once. The genes are TRBV27 and TRBJ2-7; 11 positions match TRBD1. J gave up 5 bases and V 7 bases, and 4 bases lay outside the gene matches. The germline V gene has CDR1 MNHEY and CDR2 SMNVEV (reference sequence). There are 13 residues in the CDR3. CDR3 nucleotides: TGTGCCAGCACAGGACAGGGGGCCCACGAGCAGTACTTC. Residues: CASTGQGAHEQYF.

This clone was seen only once. The V gene is TRBV6-5, the J gene TRBJ2-1; D could derive from TRBD1 or TRBD2 (7 bases each). Germline V gene data show CDR1 as MNHEY and CDR2 as SVGAGI. Trimming took off 2 bases at V and 5 bases at J, with 13 bases between the two ends. The CDR3 totals 15 residues. The CDR3 protein is CASSYSRGGHNEQFF. The CDR3 region has the DNA TGTGCCAGCAGTTACAGCAGGGGGGGGCACAATGAGCAGTTCTTC.